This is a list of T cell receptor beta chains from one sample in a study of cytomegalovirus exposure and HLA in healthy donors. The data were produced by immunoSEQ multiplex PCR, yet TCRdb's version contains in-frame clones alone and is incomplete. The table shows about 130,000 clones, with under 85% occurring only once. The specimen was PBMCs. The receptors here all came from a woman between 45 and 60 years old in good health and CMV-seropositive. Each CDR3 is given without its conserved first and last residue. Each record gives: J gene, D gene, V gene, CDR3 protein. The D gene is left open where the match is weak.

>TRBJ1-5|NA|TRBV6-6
ASSVYSNQPQH
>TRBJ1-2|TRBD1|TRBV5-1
ASSTGQPDYGYT
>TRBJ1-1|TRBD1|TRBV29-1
SGGQGARAEAF
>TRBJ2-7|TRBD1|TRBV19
ASSNRDRVPYEQY
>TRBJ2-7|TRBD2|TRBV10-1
ASSTGSEAGGHEQY
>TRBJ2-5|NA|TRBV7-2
ASSPVWSRSVETQY
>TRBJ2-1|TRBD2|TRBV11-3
ASSFLAGAHNEQF
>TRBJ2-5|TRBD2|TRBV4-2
ASKTSGGAGETQY
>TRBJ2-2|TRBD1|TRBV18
ASSPGQGAGELF
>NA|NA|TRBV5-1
ASSLGGEVGNEQY
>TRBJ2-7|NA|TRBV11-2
ASSPPSEEQY
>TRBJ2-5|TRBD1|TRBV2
ASSLTGEETQY
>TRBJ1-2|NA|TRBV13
ASSLTTNYGYT
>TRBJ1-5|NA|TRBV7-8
ASSSSPGQPQH
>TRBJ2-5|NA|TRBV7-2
ASSLVGGGGETQY
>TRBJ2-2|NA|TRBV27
ASSLRAGFSTGELF
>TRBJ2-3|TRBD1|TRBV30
AWSTGRGRTDTQY
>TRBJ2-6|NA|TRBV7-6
ASTRGSGANVLT
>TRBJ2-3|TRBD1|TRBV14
ASSPRGITDTQY
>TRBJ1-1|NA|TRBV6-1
ASSEAGGNTEAF
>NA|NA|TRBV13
ASSRPFYEQY
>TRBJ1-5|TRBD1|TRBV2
ASSEYFSGTGAFGPNQPQH
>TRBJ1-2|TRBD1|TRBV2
ASSEGQVIDGYP
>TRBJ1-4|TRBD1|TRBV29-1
RVEERTGNQEKLF
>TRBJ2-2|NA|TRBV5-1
ASSSYTGELF
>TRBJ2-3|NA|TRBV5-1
ASSQTDTQY
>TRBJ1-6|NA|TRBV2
ASNGERRGTSYNSPLH
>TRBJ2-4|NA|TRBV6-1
ATRESDRNIQY
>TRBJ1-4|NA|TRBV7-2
ASSTGLANEKLF
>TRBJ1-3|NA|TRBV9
ASNKATEGNTIY
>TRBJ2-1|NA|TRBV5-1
ASSGGLQGSLSKSYNEQF
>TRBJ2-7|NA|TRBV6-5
ASSYSMQRSSYEQY
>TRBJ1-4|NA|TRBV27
ASRGNGEKLF
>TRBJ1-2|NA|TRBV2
ASREESGDGYT
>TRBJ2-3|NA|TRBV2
ASSGTSAVDTQY
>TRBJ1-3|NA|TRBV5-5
ASSRDPRSGNTIY
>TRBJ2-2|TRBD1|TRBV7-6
ASSPRQGTGELF
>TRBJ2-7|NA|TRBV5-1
ASSLGADATYEQY
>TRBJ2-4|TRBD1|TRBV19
ATADRGKNIQY
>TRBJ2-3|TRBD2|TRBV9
ASSVGTGGRTDTQY
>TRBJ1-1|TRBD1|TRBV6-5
ASRETGRNTEAF
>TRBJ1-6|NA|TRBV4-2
ASSQESRVIGSPLH
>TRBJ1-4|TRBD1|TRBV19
ASSMRTGANEKLF
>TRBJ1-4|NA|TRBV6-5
ASSRSGRNEKLF
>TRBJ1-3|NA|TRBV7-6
ASSLFRHSPRAGNTIY
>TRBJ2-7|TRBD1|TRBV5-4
ASSPPPGTGTYEQY
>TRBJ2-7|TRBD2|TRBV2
ASSEGLAVTYEQY
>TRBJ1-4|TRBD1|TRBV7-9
ASSQEVDRGRYRGEKLF
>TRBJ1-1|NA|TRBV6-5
ASSYSVTMNTEAF